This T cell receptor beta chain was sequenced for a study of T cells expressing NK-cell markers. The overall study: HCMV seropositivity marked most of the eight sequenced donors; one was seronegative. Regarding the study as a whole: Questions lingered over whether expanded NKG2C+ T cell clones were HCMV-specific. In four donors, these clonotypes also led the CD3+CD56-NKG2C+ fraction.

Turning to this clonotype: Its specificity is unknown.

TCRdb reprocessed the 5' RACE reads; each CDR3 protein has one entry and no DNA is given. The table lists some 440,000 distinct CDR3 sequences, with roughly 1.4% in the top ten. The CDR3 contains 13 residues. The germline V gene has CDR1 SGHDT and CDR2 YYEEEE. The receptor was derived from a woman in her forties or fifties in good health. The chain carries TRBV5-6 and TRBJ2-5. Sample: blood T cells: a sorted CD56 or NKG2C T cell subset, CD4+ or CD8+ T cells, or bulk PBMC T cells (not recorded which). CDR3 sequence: CASSYRQEETQYF. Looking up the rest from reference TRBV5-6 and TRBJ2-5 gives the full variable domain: DAGVTQSPTHLIKTRGQQVTLRCSPKSGHDTVSWYQQALGQGPQFIFQYYEEEERQRGNFPDRFSGHQFPNYSSELNVNALLLGDSALYLCASSYRQEETQYFGPGTRLLVL.